The source of this T cell receptor beta chain is a study of identical twins. Findings of the study overall: In beta out-of-frame sequences, the excess sharing between twins was weaker. Within twin pairs, the out-of-frame alpha sequences they shared showed excess low generation probability.

Everyone who gave samples was a healthy Caucasian. Germline loops: CDR1 SGDLS, CDR2 YYNGEE. Unmatched junction bases numbered 4, after V lost 1 base and J lost 6 bases. The CDR3 has 14 amino acids. Template switching created a universal primer site, and the cDNA included unique molecular identifiers. TCRdb recomputed calls from the 5' RACE reads with MiXCR, one row per CDR3 protein. The sample has approximately 470,000 distinct CDR3 sequences, about 14% seen once. Of note for this clonotype: Its target is unknown.

The same sample was also studied in work on yellow fever vaccine responses in identical twins.

This TCR came from a woman younger than 35 in good health. The V call is TRBV9, the J call TRBJ1-2, with TRBD1 matching 9 bases. The sequencing sample was made of CD4+ T cells sorted from blood. Here the CDR3 reads CASSVRTGVDGYTF. CDR3 in DNA: TGTGCCAGCAGCGTAAGGACAGGGGTGGATGGCTACACCTTC.